Given below is one TCR beta chain in context. Its antigen is still unknown. Assay used: immunoSEQ multiplex PCR; TCRdb lists only in-frame clones, some missing. This table holds under 12,000 clones, over 60% found once. Time point noted: neoterminal ileum biopsy at postoperative endoscopy, about 6 months after surgery. Germline V gene lookup returns CDR1 SGHRS and CDR2 YFSETQ. This CDR3 is built from 14 residues. Trimming pared 0 bases from V and 0 bases from J, leaving 7 bases between. This entry belongs to a study of T cell repertoires in ileal Crohn's disease. Overall study: Surgery for a complication: stricturing in 61%, penetrating in about 40%. Biopsies of the neoterminal ileum at postoperative colonoscopy form M6 samples.

Study findings and constraints: Mucosal expansions were suggested to be mainly CD8 T cells.

The source material was ileal tissue. This receptor was identified in an adult with Crohn's disease. J is TRBJ2-7 and V is TRBV5-1, with unresolved D. The CDR3 nucleotides are TGCGCCAGCAGCTTGGCCGTCTCCTCCTACGAGCAGTACTTC. Translation gives CASSLAVSSYEQYF.